Below, 14 T cell receptor beta chains from the same sample are listed, as sequenced in a study of blood T cell repertoires in COVID-19. Libraries were prepared by immunoSEQ multiplex PCR; TCRdb keeps only in-frame clonotypes and omits some of them. Of under 300,000 clones listed, approximately 82% are singletons. The sample taken for sequencing was peripheral blood. The source is a man at least 80 years old with acute or convalescent COVID-19.

This chain uses TRBV18 with TRBJ2-3, with 9 bases identical to TRBD1. The CDR3 has 14 amino acids. CDR1 and CDR2 from the germline V gene are KGHSH and LQKENI. Trimming removed 11 bases from V and 3 bases from J; junction bases left unmatched: 9. CDR3 sequence (DNA): TGTGCCTCTACCGGGACAGGGTTTACAGATACGCAGTATTTT. Protein product: CASTGTGFTDTQYF.

The chain carries TRBV6-5 and TRBJ2-2; TRBD1 matches at 8 bases. The CDR3 extends over 15 amino acids. Germline V gene sequence: CDR1 MNHEY, CDR2 SVGAGI. The V gene end was trimmed by 3 bases and the J gene end by 5 bases; junction bases not matched to a gene: 5. The CDR3: CASSYRQGLTGELFF. CDR3 bases: TGTGCCAGCAGTTATCGACAGGGGCTTACCGGGGAGCTGTTTTTT.

J is TRBJ1-6 and V is TRBV12-3 or TRBV12-4; D gene unclear. The CDR3 runs 12 residues. Trimming removed 7 bases at V and 7 bases at J, with 8 bases between. The chain's CDR3 is CASKIANSPLHF. The CDR3, as DNA: TGTGCCAGCAAGATCGCGAATTCACCCCTCCACTTT.

A note on this clone: Other DNA variants within this sample encode the same CDR3. The rearrangement joins TRBV5-1 to TRBJ2-1, with D tentatively TRBD2 (7 bases). This CDR3 has 14 amino acids. Germline CDR1 and CDR2: SGHRS and YFSETQ. Trimming shortened V by 2 bases and J by 4 bases, and 10 bases separated the two germline ends. CDR3 in DNA: TGCGCCAGCAGCTTAGGGGGGGAATACAATGAGCAGTTCTTC. The encoded protein is CASSLGGEYNEQFF.

This chain connects TRBV7-6 to TRBJ2-5; 11 positions agree with TRBD2. CDR3 length equals 20 residues. Germline loops: CDR1 SGHVS, CDR2 FNYEAQ. Losses at the gene ends were 5 bases for V and 0 bases for J; bases not matched to a gene: 17. The CDR3 DNA reads as TGTGCCAGCAGCCCCCGACTAGCGGGAAGTTCCCGAACATACCAAGAGACCCAGTACTTC. Protein sequence: CASSPRLAGSSRTYQETQYF. The whole variable domain, filled in from reference TRBV7-6 and TRBJ2-5, reads GAGVSQSPRYKVTKRGQDVALRCDPISGHVSLYWYRQALGQGPEFLTYFNYEAQQDKSGLPNDRFSAERPEGSISTLTIQRTEQRDSAMYRCASSPRLAGSSRTYQETQYFGPGTRLLVL.

This chain connects TRBV2 to TRBJ2-2, with 8 bases aligning to TRBD1. V lost 7 bases to trimming and J lost 5 bases; unmatched junction nucleotides: 6. Germline lookup yields CDR1 SNHLY and CDR2 FYNNEI. The CDR3 sequence is 14 residues long. CDR3 sequence: CASTTTGVTGELFF. The CDR3, as DNA: TGTGCCAGCACCACGACAGGGGTAACCGGGGAGCTGTTTTTT.

The sample holds a few counts of this clone. In nucleotides, the CDR3 is TGTGCCAGCAGCTTACTCCCGGGGAGTGAGCAGTTCTTC. It specifies CASSLLPGSEQFF. The V gene is TRBV7-7, the J gene TRBJ2-1; D is possibly TRBD2 (5 bases). V lost 2 bases, J lost 9 bases, and 11 bases lay in between. CDR1 is SSHAT and CDR2 is FNYEAQ in the germline V gene (reference sequence). CDR3 length: 13 amino acids.

The V call is TRBV7-9, the J call TRBJ1-1; D call uncertain. There are 13 residues in the CDR3. Trimming removed 2 bases at V and 0 bases at J, with 4 bases between. CDR1 is SEHNR and CDR2 is FQNEAQ in the germline V gene (reference sequence). The CDR3 bases are TGTGCCAGCAGCTTATCTCTGAACACTGAAGCTTTCTTT. Translation gives CASSLSLNTEAFF.

CDR3 sequence reads: CASRWGTGGYEQYF. CDR3 nucleotides: TGTGCCAGCAGGTGGGGGACAGGGGGTTACGAGCAGTACTTC. The chain links TRBV2 to TRBJ2-7, with 11 bases fitting TRBD1. The germline gives CDR1 SNHLY, CDR2 FYNNEI. The CDR3 runs 14 residues. Trimming took 6 bases from V and 4 from J; bases not matched to a gene: 5.

The J gene is TRBJ2-7, the V gene TRBV28, with 7 bases matching TRBD2. This CDR3 region has 14 residues. Germline V CDR1 and CDR2: MDHEN, SYDVKM. The V segment lost 10 bases and the J segment 3 bases; nucleotides outside the gene matches: 12. This CDR3 is CATRVPSGIYEQYF. DNA for the CDR3: TGTGCCACCCGGGTCCCTAGCGGAATCTACGAGCAGTACTTC. Complete variable domain (other parts from reference TRBV28 and TRBJ2-7): DVKVTQSSRYLVKRTGEKVFLECVQDMDHENMFWYRQDPGLGLRLIYFSYDVKMKEKGDIPEGYSVSREKKERFSLILESASTNQTSMYLCATRVPSGIYEQYFGPGTRLTVT.

The J gene is TRBJ1-4, the V gene TRBV10-3; 7 bases line up with TRBD1. V shed 4 bases, J shed 0 bases, and the junction held 2 bases outside the gene matches. CDR3 size: 15 residues. Germline assignment: CDR1 ENHRY and CDR2 SYGVKD. The CDR3 here is CAISAQGATNEKLFF. CDR3 nucleotide sequence: TGTGCCATCAGTGCTCAGGGGGCAACTAATGAAAAACTGTTTTTT.

This chain uses TRBV5-1 with TRBJ2-1; perhaps TRBD2 as D (7 bases). Trimming removed 4 bases from V and 4 bases from J, with 18 bases in between. This CDR3 region has 16 residues. In germline, CDR1 is SGHRS, CDR2 YFSETQ. DNA of the CDR3: TGCGCCAGCAGCGGGGGGGCTGGCTCTGGGTACAATGAGCAGTTCTTC. This translates into CASSGGAGSGYNEQFF.

This chain joins TRBV18 and TRBJ1-1; TRBD1 might be the D (5 bases). V dropped 0 bases and J dropped 10 bases, with 15 bases sitting between them. Germline CDR1 is KGHSH and CDR2 is LQKENI. The CDR3 loop spans 14 amino acids. As DNA, the CDR3 is TGTGCCAGCTCACCACCGTCGCAGGGATTTGTAGCTTTCTTT. This encodes CASSPPSQGFVAFF.

CDR3 coding DNA: TGCGCCAGCAGTCAACCGGGACAGGTGAACACCGGGGAGCTGTTTTTT. It encodes CASSQPGQVNTGELFF. The chain joins TRBV23-1 to TRBJ2-2, with 8 nucleotides matching TRBD1. TRBV23-1 is an open reading frame whose function is uncertain. The CDR3 runs 16 residues. V dropped 2 bases and J dropped 1; count of bases not matched to a gene: 3.